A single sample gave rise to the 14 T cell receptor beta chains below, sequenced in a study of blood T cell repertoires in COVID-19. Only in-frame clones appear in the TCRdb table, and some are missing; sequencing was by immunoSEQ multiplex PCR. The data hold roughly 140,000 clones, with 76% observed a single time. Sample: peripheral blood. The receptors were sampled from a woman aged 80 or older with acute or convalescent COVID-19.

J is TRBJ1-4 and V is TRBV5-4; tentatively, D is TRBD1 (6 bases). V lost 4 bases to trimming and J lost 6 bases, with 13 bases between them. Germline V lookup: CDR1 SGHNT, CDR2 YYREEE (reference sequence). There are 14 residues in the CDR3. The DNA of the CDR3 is TGTGCCAGCAGCCTGGACAGAACCGATGAAAAACTGTTTTTT. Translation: CASSLDRTDEKLFF.

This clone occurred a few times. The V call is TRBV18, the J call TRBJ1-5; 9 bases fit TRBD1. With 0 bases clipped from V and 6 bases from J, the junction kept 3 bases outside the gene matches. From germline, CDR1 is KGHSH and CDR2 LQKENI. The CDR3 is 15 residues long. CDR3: CASSPPGTGIQPQHF. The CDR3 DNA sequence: TGTGCCAGCTCACCACCTGGGACAGGGATTCAGCCCCAGCATTTT.

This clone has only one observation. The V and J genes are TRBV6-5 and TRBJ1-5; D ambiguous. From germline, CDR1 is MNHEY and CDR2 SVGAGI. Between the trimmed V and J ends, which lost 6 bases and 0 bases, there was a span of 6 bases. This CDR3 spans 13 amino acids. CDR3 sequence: CASRENSNQPQHF. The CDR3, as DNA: TGTGCCAGCAGAGAGAATAGCAATCAGCCCCAGCATTTT.

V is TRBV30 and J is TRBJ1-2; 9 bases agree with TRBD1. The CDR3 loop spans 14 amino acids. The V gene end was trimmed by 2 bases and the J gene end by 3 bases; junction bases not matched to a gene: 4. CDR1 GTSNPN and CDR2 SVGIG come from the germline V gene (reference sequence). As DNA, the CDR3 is TGTGCCTGGAGTCAACAGGGGGCCTACTATGGCTACACCTTC. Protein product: CAWSQQGAYYGYTF. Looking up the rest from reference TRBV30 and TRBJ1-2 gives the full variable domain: SQTIHQWPATLVQPVGSPLSLECTVEGTSNPNLYWYRQAAGRGLQLLFYSVGIGQISSEVPQNLSASRPQDRQFILSSKKLLLSDSGFYLCAWSQQGAYYGYTFGSGTRLTVV.

The CDR3 region is CASSLWPGGPEAFF. In nucleotides, the CDR3 is TGTGCCAGCAGTTTATGGCCAGGGGGGCCTGAAGCTTTCTTT. The chain is built from TRBV27 and TRBJ1-1; 7 positions agree with TRBD1. The CDR3 is 14 amino acids. Germline values: CDR1 MNHEY, CDR2 SMNVEV (reference sequence). V gave up 1 base and J gave up 6 bases; unmatched junction bases: 5.

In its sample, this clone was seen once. The CDR3 reads CASKLLGQRNNEQFF. The CDR3 bases are TGTGCCAGCAAACTACTGGGACAGCGGAACAATGAGCAGTTCTTC. The chain is built from TRBV27 and TRBJ2-1; 7 nucleotides line up with TRBD1. Losses at the gene ends were 7 bases for V and 5 bases for J; bases not matched to a gene: 11. Germline V gene data show CDR1 as MNHEY and CDR2 as SMNVEV (reference sequence). This CDR3 is 15 amino acids long.

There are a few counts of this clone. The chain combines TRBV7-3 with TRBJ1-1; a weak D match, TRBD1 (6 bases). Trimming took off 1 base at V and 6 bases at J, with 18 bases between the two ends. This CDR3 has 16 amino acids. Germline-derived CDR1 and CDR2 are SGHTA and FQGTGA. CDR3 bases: TGTGCCAGCAGCTTAATTGGTGGGGGCGCATCACCTGAAGCTTTCTTT. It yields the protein CASSLIGGGASPEAFF. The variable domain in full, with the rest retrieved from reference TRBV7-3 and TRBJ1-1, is GAGVSQTPSNKVTEKGKYVELRCDPISGHTALYWYRQSLGQGPEFLIYFQGTGAADDSGLPNDRFFAVRPEGSVSTLKIQRTERGDSAVYLCASSLIGGGASPEAFFGQGTRLTVV.

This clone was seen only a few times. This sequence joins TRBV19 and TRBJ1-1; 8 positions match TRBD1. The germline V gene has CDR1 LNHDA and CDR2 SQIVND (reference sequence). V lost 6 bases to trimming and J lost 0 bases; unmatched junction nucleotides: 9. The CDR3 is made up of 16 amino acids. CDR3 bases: TGTGCCAGTAGGAGGACAGGGACTAACTTGAACACTGAAGCTTTCTTT. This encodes CASRRTGTNLNTEAFF.

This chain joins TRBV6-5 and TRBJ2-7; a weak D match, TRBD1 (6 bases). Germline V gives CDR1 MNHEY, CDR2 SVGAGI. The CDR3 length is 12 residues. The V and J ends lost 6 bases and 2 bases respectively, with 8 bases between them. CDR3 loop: CASRTGAYEQYF. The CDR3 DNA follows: TGTGCCAGCAGGACAGGTGCCTACGAGCAGTACTTC.

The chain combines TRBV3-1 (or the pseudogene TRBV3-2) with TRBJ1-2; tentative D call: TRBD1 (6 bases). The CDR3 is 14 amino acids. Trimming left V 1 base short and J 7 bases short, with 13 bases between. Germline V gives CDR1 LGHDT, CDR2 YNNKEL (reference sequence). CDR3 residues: CASSQGSGVGGYTF. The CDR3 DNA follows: TGTGCCAGCAGCCAAGGTTCAGGGGTGGGTGGCTACACCTTC.

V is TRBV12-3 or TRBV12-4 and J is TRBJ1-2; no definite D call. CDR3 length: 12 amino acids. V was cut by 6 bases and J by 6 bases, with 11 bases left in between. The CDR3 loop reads CASSRSYDGYTF. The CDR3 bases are TGTGCCAGCAGCCGAAGCTACGATGGCTACACCTTC.

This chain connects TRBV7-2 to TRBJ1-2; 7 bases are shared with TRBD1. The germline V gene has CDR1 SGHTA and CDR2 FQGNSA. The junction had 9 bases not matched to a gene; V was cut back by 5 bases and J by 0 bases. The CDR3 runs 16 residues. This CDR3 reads CASSLFNGQANYGYTF. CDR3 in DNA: TGTGCCAGCAGCCTATTTAACGGACAGGCTAACTATGGCTACACCTTC.

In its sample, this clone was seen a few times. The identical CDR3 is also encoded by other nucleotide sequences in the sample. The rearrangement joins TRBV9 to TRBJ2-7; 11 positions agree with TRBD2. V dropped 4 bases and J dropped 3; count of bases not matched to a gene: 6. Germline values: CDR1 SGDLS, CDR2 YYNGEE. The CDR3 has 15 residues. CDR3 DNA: TGTGCCAGCAGCCCCGGACTAGCGGGTAACTACGAGCAGTACTTC. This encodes CASSPGLAGNYEQYF.

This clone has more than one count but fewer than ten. CDR3 in amino acids: CAWTTGISGNTIYF. The CDR3 region has the DNA TGTGCCTGGACGACAGGAATCTCTGGAAACACCATATATTTT. The V and J genes are TRBV30 and TRBJ1-3; possible D gene TRBD1, 6 bases. Trimming removed 4 bases from V and 0 bases from J, with 10 bases in between. In germline, CDR1 is GTSNPN, CDR2 SVGIG (reference sequence). The CDR3 is 14 amino acids.